Each of the 18 T cell receptor beta chains below was sequenced from the same sample in a study of CD8 T cells in Susac syndrome. It was with random hexamers that roughly 0.5 to 1 ug RNA was reverse transcribed. TCRdb re-called the immunoSEQ multiplex PCR reads with MiXCR, one entry per CDR3 protein. Of about 300,000 distinct CDR3 sequences in the sample, roughly 90% were seen once. Sequencing was done on a sample of CD8+ T cells from PBMCs. Receptors originate from a human donor with multiple sclerosis.

The chain carries TRBV11-3 and TRBJ2-5; TRBD2 matches at 11 bases. With V trimmed by 1 base and J by 5 bases, 12 bases remained unmatched. Germline CDR1 is SGHNT and CDR2 is YENEEA. The CDR3 length is 18 residues. The CDR3 DNA reads TGTGCCAGCAGCTTAGGCCGACTAGCGGGGCTCAGAGGGGAGACCCAGTACTTC. Amino acids: CASSLGRLAGLRGETQYF.

The J gene is TRBJ1-5, the V gene TRBV6-6, with a weak D call TRBD1 (6 bases). Per the germline V gene, CDR1 is MNHNY and CDR2 is SVGAGI (reference sequence). The CDR3 covers 15 residues. V lost 7 bases, J lost 2 bases, and 15 bases lay in between. The CDR3 sequence: CASTPRGTGNQPQHF. The CDR3 nucleotides are TGTGCCAGCACCCCAAGGGGGACCGGCAATCAGCCCCAGCATTTT.

The DNA of the CDR3 is TGTGCCAGTAGCTTGCGGATGAACACTGAAGCTTTCTTT. This encodes CASSLRMNTEAFF. V is TRBV19 and J is TRBJ1-1; D not resolved. Trimming cost V 6 bases and J 0 bases, with 8 bases left between them. The CDR3 contains 13 residues. From germline, CDR1 is LNHDA and CDR2 SQIVND (reference sequence). Variable domain in full (rest from reference TRBV19 and TRBJ1-1): DGGITQSPKYLFRKEGQNVTLSCEQNLNHDAMYWYRQDPGQGLRLIYYSQIVNDFQKGDIAEGYSVSREKKESFPLTVTSAQKNPTAFYLCASSLRMNTEAFFGQGTRLTVV.

This chain connects TRBV29-1 to TRBJ2-1; 12 bases line up with TRBD2. CDR3 length: 15 residues. CDR1 SQVTM and CDR2 ANQGSEA come from the germline V gene. Losses at the gene ends were 2 bases for V and 7 bases for J; bases not matched to a gene: 6. Here the CDR3 reads CSVETGLAGTNEQFF. The DNA for the CDR3 is TGCAGCGTTGAAACGGGACTAGCGGGTACGAATGAGCAGTTCTTC.

V usage is TRBV20-1 and J usage is TRBJ2-3; TRBD2 matches at 12 bases. Germline V gene data show CDR1 as DFQATT and CDR2 as SNEGSKA (reference sequence). Trimming took 6 bases from V and 14 from J; bases not matched to a gene: 18. The CDR3 covers 15 residues. CDR3 amino acids: CSAIGMTSGRPGRYF. DNA of the CDR3: TGCAGTGCGATCGGGATGACTAGCGGGAGACCGGGTCGGTATTTT.

The chain links TRBV2 to TRBJ2-7, with D unresolved. The CDR3 extends over 16 amino acids. Trimming cost V 7 bases and J 2 bases, with 21 bases left between them. CDR1 SNHLY and CDR2 FYNNEI come from the germline V gene. Here the CDR3 DNA reads TGTGCCAGCAAGGACCTGGCCGACGGTTCCACCTACGAGCAGTACTTC. Amino acids: CASKDLADGSTYEQYF.

The chain has TRBV6-7 and TRBJ2-3; D gene ambiguous. TRBV6-7 is flagged as an ORF with uncertain function. V lost 8 bases, J lost 2 bases, and 17 bases lay in between. This CDR3 has 15 amino acids. In nucleotides, the CDR3 is TGTGCCAGCTGCTACGATGGGCCAATCACAGATACGCAGTATTTT. This encodes CASCYDGPITDTQYF.

The V and J genes are TRBV9 and TRBJ2-7; the D gene is possibly TRBD1 (6 bases). Deletions cut 3 bases from V and 2 bases from J, with 15 bases between. The germline CDR1 and CDR2 sequences are SGDLS and YYNGEE. This CDR3 is 15 amino acids long. The CDR3 sequence is CASSAQGGLPYEQYF. As DNA, the CDR3 is TGTGCCAGCAGCGCACAAGGGGGTCTCCCCTACGAGCAGTACTTC.

This clonotype appeared a single time. J is TRBJ1-1 and V is TRBV10-3; D gene unclear. With 0 bases removed from V and 1 base from J, the gap between germline ends came to 9 bases. CDR3 length: 15 amino acids. Germline V gives CDR1 ENHRY, CDR2 SYGVKD. The CDR3 is CAISESMGTNTEAFF. Written as DNA, the CDR3 is TGTGCCATCAGTGAGTCGATGGGCACGAACACTGAAGCTTTCTTT.

The rearrangement joins TRBV20-1 to TRBJ1-5; the match to TRBD1 covers 12 bases. The CDR3 is made up of 18 amino acids. The trim removed 1 base at V and 0 bases at J, leaving 7 bases unmatched. The germline V gene has CDR1 DFQATT and CDR2 SNEGSKA (reference sequence). Here the CDR3 DNA reads TGCAGTGCTAGAGTCACCGGGACAGGGGGCTATAGCAATCAGCCCCAGCATTTT. It codes for CSARVTGTGGYSNQPQHF.

The chain has TRBV10-2 and TRBJ2-5; 7 bases are shared with TRBD1. CDR1 is WSHSY, CDR2 SAAADI, per germline. CDR3 length equals 14 residues. The V and J ends lost 7 bases and 5 bases, in that order; junction bases with no gene match: 10. CDR3 nucleotide sequence: TGCGCCAGCACGACAGGGCTTTCCAGTGAGACCCAGTACTTC. Its translation is CASTTGLSSETQYF.

The rearrangement joins TRBV19 to TRBJ2-7; no clear D gene. Germline CDR1 is LNHDA and CDR2 is SQIVND (reference sequence). The CDR3 consists of 16 residues. V lost 5 bases and J lost 2, with 19 bases in between. CDR3 amino acids: CASSPASGLGTYEQYF. CDR3 nucleotide sequence: TGTGCCAGTAGTCCCGCCTCTGGCTTGGGAACCTACGAGCAGTACTTC.

The chain is built from TRBV2 and TRBJ2-5; a possible D gene is TRBD2 (6 bases). This CDR3 has 14 amino acids. Germline V gene data show CDR1 as SNHLY and CDR2 as FYNNEI. The germline V and J ends were trimmed by 8 bases and 2 bases, with 15 bases remaining between them. The chain's CDR3 is CASRGGVIQETQYF. The CDR3, as DNA: TGTGCCAGCCGGGGCGGGGTGATACAAGAGACCCAGTACTTC. The full variable domain, completed using reference TRBV2 and TRBJ2-5, is EPEVTQTPSHQVTQMGQEVILRCVPISNHLYFYWYRQILGQKVEFLVSFYNNEISEKSEIFDDQFSVERPDGSNFTLKIRSTKLEDSAMYFCASRGGVIQETQYFGPGTRLLVL.

This chain links TRBV27 with TRBJ1-5; D is uncertain. This CDR3 spans 14 amino acids. The V and J ends lost 3 bases and 6 bases respectively, with 12 bases between them. Germline V gene sequence: CDR1 MNHEY, CDR2 SMNVEV (reference sequence). The CDR3 bases are TGTGCCAGCAGTTTTTCCGGGTGGGGTCAGCCCCAGCATTTT. It codes for CASSFSGWGQPQHF.

V is TRBV9 and J is TRBJ2-1; 7 bases are shared with TRBD2. The CDR3 contains 15 residues. The germline CDR1 and CDR2 sequences are SGDLS and YYNGEE. V shed 4 bases, J shed 6 bases, and the junction held 10 bases outside the gene matches. DNA for the CDR3: TGTGCCAGCAGCTCTTGGGGGGGAGCGATCAATGAGCAGTTCTTC. Amino acids: CASSSWGGAINEQFF.

The chain combines TRBV5-4 with TRBJ2-7; perhaps TRBD2 as D (6 bases). The germline gives CDR1 SGHNT, CDR2 YYREEE (reference sequence). V was shortened by 5 bases and J by 0 bases, with 15 bases between the two germline ends. CDR3 size: 15 residues. This CDR3 is CASSKEGYSSYEQYF. The CDR3 coding sequence is TGTGCCAGCAGTAAGGAGGGTTATAGCTCCTACGAGCAGTACTTC.

The V call is TRBV19, the J call TRBJ2-7; D might be TRBD2 (7 bases). The V gene lost 1 base and the J gene lost 3 bases, with 13 bases spanning the gap. The germline CDR1 and CDR2 sequences are LNHDA and SQIVND (reference sequence). This CDR3 spans 15 amino acids. In DNA form, the CDR3 reads TGTGCCAGTAGTATAGGGACTAGGGGGATCTACGAGCAGTACTTC. It is translated as CASSIGTRGIYEQYF.

The CDR3 is CASSYQGQGPDTQYF. The CDR3 DNA reads as TGTGCCAGCAGTTACCAAGGACAGGGTCCAGATACGCAGTATTTT. The chain combines TRBV6-6 with TRBJ2-3; 8 nucleotides match TRBD1. This CDR3 region has 15 residues. Germline lookup yields CDR1 MNHNY and CDR2 SVGAGI (reference sequence). The V gene end was trimmed by 2 bases and the J gene end by 4 bases; junction bases not matched to a gene: 5.